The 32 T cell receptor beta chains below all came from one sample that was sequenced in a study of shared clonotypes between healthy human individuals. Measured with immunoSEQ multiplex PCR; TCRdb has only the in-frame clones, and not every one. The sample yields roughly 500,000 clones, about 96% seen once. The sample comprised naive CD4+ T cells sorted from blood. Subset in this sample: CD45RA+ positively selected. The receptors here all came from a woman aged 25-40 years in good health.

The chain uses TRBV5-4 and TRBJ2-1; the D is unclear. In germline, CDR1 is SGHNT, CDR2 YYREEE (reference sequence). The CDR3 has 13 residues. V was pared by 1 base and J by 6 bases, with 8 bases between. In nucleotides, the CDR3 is TGTGCCAGCAGCTTGATGTCAACCAATGAGCAGTTCTTC. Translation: CASSLMSTNEQFF.

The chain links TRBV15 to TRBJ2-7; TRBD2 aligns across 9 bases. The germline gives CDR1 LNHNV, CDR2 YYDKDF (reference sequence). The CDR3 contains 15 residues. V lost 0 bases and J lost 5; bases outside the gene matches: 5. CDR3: CATSRDSGRDHEQYF. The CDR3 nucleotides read TGTGCCACCAGCAGAGATAGCGGGAGAGACCACGAGCAGTACTTC.

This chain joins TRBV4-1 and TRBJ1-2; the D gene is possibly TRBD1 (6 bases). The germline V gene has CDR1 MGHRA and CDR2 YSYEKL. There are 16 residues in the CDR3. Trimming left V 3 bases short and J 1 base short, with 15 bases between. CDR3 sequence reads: CASSQGGQRVNYGYTF. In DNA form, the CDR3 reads TGCGCCAGCAGCCAGGGAGGACAGCGGGTTAACTATGGCTACACCTTC.

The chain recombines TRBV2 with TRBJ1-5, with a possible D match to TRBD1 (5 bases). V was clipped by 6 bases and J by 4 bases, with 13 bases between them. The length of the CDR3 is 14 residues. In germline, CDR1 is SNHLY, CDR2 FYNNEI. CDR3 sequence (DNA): TGTGCCAGCAGGGACGACAGCCTGAATCAGCCCCAGCATTTT. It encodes CASRDDSLNQPQHF. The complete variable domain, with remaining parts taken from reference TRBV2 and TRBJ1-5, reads EPEVTQTPSHQVTQMGQEVILRCVPISNHLYFYWYRQILGQKVEFLVSFYNNEISEKSEIFDDQFSVERPDGSNFTLKIRSTKLEDSAMYFCASRDDSLNQPQHFGDGTRLSIL.

The CDR3: CARNLALARDTQYF. The CDR3 region has the DNA TGTGCCAGAAACTTAGCCCTAGCAAGAGATACGCAGTATTTT. The rearrangement links TRBV27 to TRBJ2-3; D is perhaps TRBD2 (5 bases). V shed 9 bases and J shed 5 bases, with 18 bases lying between them. Germline V CDR1 and CDR2: MNHEY, SMNVEV (reference sequence). The CDR3 length is 14 residues.

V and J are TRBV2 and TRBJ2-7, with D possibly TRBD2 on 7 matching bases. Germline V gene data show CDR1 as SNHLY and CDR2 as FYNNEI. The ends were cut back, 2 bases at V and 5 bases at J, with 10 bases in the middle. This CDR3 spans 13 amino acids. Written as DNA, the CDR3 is TGTGCCAGCAGTGAAAGGGGGAGGGACGAGCAGTACTTC. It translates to CASSERGRDEQYF.

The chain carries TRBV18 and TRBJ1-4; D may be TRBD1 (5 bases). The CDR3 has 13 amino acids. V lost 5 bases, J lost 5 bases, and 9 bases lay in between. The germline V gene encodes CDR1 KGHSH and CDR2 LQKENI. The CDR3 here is CASSRGTNEKLFF. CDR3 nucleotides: TGTGCCAGCTCAAGAGGGACCAATGAAAAACTGTTTTTT. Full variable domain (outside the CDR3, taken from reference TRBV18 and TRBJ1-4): NAGVMQNPRHLVRRRGQEARLRCSPMKGHSHVYWYRQLPEEGLKFMVYLQKENIIDESGMPKERFSAEFPKEGPSILRIQQVVRGDSAAYFCASSRGTNEKLFFGSGTQLSVL.

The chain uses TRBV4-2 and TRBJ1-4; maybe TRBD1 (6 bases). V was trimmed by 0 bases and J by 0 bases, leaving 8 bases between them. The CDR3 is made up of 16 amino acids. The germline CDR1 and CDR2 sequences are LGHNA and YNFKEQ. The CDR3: CASSQEGTSTNEKLFF. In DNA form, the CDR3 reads TGTGCCAGCAGCCAAGAAGGGACATCAACTAATGAAAAACTGTTTTTT.

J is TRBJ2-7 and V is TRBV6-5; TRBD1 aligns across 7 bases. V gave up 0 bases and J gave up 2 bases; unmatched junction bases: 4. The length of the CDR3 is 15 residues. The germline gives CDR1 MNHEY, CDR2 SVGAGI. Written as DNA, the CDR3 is TGTGCCAGCAGTTACTCCTTGGGACAGACCTACGAGCAGTACTTC. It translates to CASSYSLGQTYEQYF.

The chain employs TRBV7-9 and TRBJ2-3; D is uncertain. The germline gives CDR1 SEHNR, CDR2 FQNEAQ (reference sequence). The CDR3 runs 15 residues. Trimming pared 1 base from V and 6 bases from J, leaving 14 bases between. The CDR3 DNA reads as TGTGCCAGCAGCTTAGATACCGGAGCGTGGGATACGCAGTATTTT. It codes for CASSLDTGAWDTQYF.

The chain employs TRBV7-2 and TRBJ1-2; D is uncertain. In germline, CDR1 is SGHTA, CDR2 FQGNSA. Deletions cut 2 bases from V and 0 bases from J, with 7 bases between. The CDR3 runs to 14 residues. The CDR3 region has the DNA TGTGCCAGCAGCTTATGGCAGACTAACTATGGCTACACCTTC. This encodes CASSLWQTNYGYTF.

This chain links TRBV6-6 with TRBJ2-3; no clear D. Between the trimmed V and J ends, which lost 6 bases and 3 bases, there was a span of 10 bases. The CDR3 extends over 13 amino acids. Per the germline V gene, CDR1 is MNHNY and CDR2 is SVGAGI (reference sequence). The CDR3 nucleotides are TGTGCCAGCAGCCTCGTTGATACAGATACGCAGTATTTT. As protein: CASSLVDTDTQYF.

CDR3: CASSPHGGGRDEQFF. The CDR3 DNA reads TGTGCCAGCAGCCCACACGGGGGAGGGCGTGATGAGCAGTTCTTC. This chain uses TRBV7-3 with TRBJ2-1; 7 bases map to TRBD2. Germline V gene data show CDR1 as SGHTA and CDR2 as FQGTGA. CDR3 length: 15 amino acids. V shed 5 bases, J shed 8 bases, and the junction held 12 bases outside the gene matches.

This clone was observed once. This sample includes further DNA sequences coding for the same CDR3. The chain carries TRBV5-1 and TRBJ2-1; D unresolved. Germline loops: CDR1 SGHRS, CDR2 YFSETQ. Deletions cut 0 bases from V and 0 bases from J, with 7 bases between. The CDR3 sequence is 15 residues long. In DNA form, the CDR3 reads TGCGCCAGCAGCTTGGGGACGCTCTCCTACAATGAGCAGTTCTTC. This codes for CASSLGTLSYNEQFF.

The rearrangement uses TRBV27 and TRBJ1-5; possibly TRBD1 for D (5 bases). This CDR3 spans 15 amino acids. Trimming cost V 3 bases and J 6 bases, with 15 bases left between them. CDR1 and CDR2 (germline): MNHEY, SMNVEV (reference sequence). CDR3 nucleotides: TGTGCCAGCAGTTTTGAGGGGCGGGTAGGTCAGCCCCAGCATTTT. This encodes CASSFEGRVGQPQHF.

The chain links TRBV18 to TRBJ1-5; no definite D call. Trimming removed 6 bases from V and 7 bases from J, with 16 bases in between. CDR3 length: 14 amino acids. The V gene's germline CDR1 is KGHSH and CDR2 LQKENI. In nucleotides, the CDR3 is TGTGCCAGCTCCCCGGTGGGGAGCCGGCAGCCCCAGCATTTT. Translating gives CASSPVGSRQPQHF.

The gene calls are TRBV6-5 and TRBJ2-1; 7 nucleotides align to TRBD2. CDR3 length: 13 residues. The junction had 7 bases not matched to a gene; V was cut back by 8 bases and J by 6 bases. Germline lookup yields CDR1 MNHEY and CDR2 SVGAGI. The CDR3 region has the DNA TGTGCCAGCTGCCAGGGCGGGGGCAATGAGCAGTTCTTC. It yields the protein CASCQGGGNEQFF.

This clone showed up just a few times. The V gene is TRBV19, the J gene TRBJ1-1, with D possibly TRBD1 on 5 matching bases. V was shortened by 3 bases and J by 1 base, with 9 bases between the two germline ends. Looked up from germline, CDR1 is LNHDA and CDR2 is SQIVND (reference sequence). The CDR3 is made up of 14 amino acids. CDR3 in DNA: TGTGCCAGTAGTATGGTAGGGACGAACACTGAAGCTTTCTTT. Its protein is CASSMVGTNTEAFF.

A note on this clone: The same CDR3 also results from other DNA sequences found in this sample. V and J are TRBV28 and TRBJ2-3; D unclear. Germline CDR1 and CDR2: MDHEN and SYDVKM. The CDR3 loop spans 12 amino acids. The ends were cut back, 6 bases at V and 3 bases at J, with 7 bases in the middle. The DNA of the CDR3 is TGTGCCAGCAGCACCGATACAGATACGCAGTATTTT. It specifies CASSTDTDTQYF.

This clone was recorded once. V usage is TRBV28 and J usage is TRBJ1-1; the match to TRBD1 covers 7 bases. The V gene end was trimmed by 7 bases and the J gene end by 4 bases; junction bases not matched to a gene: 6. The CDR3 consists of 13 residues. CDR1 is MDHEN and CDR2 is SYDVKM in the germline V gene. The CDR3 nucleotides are TGTGCCAGCAAAAGGGACAGTATCACTGAAGCTTTCTTT. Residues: CASKRDSITEAFF.

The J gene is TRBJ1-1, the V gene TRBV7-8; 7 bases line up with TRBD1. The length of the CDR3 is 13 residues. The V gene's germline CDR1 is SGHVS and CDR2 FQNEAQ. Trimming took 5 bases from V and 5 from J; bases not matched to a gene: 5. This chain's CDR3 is CASSRGLGTEAFF. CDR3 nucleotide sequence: TGTGCCAGCAGCAGGGGGCTAGGAACTGAAGCTTTCTTT.

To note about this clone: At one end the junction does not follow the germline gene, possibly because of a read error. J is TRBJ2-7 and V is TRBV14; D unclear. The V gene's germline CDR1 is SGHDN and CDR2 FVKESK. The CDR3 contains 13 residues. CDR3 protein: CASSQEPRYKAFF. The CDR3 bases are TGTGCCAGCAGCCAAGAACCCAGGTATAAAGCTTTCTTC.

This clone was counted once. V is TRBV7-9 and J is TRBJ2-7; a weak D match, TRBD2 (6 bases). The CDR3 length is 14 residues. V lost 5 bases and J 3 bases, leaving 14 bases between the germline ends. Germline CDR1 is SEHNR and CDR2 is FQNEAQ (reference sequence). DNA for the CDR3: TGTGCCAGCAGCAGGAGGGACCGAAACTACGAGCAGTACTTC. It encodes CASSRRDRNYEQYF.

The DNA of the CDR3 is TGTGCCAGCAGAGAGGGGAACACAGATACGCAGTATTTT. As protein: CASREGNTDTQYF. The chain recombines TRBV6-5 with TRBJ2-3, with D perhaps assigned TRBD1 or TRBD2 (5 bases each). This CDR3 spans 13 amino acids. Per germline, CDR1 MNHEY and CDR2 SVGAGI. V was shortened by 6 bases and J by 2 bases, with 9 bases between the two germline ends.

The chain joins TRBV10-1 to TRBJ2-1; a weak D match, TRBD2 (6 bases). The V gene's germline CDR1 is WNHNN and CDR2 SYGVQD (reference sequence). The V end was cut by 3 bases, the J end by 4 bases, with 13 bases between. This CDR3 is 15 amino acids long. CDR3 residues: CASSDQGLRYNEQFF. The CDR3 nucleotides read TGCGCCAGCAGTGATCAGGGACTGAGATACAATGAGCAGTTCTTC.

CDR3 in DNA: TGTGCCAGCAGCTTAGTCGAGACCCAGTACTTC. Its protein product is CASSLVETQYF. The genes are TRBV7-2 and TRBJ2-5; D is undetermined. The germline V and J ends were trimmed by 1 base and 5 bases, with 2 bases remaining between them. The CDR3 spans 11 residues. Germline values: CDR1 SGHTA, CDR2 FQGNSA.

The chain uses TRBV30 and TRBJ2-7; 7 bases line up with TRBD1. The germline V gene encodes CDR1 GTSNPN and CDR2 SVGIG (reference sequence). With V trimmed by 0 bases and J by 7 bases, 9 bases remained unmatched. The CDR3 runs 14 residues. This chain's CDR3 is CAWSVPGQPAEQYF. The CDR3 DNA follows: TGTGCCTGGAGTGTACCGGGACAGCCGGCTGAGCAGTACTTC.

CDR3 DNA: TGTGCCAGCGGCTACAACTACGAGCAGTACTTC. Translation gives CASGYNYEQYF. The V and J genes are TRBV28 and TRBJ2-7; D is ambiguous. Germline V gene sequence: CDR1 MDHEN, CDR2 SYDVKM. This CDR3 region has 11 residues. Trimming shortened V by 8 bases and J by 3 bases, and 8 bases separated the two germline ends.

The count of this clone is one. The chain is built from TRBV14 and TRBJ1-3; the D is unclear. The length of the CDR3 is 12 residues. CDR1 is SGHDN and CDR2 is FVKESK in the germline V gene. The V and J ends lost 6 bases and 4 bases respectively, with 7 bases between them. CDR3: CASRKIGNTIYF. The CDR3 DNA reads TGTGCCAGCAGAAAAATCGGAAACACCATATATTTT.

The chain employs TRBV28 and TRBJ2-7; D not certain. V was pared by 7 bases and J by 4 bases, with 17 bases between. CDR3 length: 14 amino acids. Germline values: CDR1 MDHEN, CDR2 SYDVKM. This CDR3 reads CASTPALVSYEQYF. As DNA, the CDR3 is TGTGCCAGCACCCCGGCTTTGGTTAGTTACGAGCAGTACTTC.

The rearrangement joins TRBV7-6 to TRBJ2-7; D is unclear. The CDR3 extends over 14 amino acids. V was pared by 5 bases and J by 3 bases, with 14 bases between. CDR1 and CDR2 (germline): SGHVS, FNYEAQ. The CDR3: CASSPGLNLYEQYF. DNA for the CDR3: TGTGCCAGCAGCCCTGGATTAAATCTCTACGAGCAGTACTTC.

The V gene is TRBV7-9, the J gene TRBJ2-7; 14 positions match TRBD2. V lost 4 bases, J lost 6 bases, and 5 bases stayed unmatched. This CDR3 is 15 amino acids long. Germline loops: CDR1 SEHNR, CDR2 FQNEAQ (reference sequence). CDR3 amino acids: CASSSGTSGSAEQYF. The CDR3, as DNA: TGTGCCAGCAGCTCCGGGACTAGCGGGAGTGCCGAGCAGTACTTC.